Following are 20 T cell receptor beta chains from one sample sequenced in a study of blood T cell repertoires in COVID-19. TCRdb keeps only in-frame clones here, not all; method: immunoSEQ multiplex PCR. The repertoire includes 110,000 or so clones, over 75% of them detected once, and about 2.3% sits in the top ten. The sample comprised peripheral blood. The source of these receptors is a man in his forties or fifties with acute or convalescent COVID-19.

Remarks on this clone: Other nucleotide sequences in the sample specify the same CDR3. The rearrangement uses TRBV11-1 and TRBJ1-1; TRBD1 aligns across 9 bases. After removal of 5 bases from V and 2 bases from J, the junction contained 3 bases not matched to a gene. The V gene's germline CDR1 is SGHAT and CDR2 FQDESV (reference sequence). The CDR3 extends over 14 amino acids. The chain's CDR3 is CASSPDRGNTEAFF. In nucleotides, the CDR3 is TGTGCCAGCAGCCCGGACAGGGGAAACACTGAAGCTTTCTTT.

V gene TRBV5-6 combines with J gene TRBJ1-4; D is perhaps TRBD1 (5 bases). Germline V gene data show CDR1 as SGHDT and CDR2 as YYEEEE. Trimming left V 1 base short and J 3 bases short, with 16 bases between. The CDR3 loop spans 17 amino acids. For the CDR3, the DNA is TGTGCCAGCAGCTTGATCTTAGGGGACTTTTCTAATGAAAAACTGTTTTTT. This encodes CASSLILGDFSNEKLFF.

This sequence joins TRBV15 and TRBJ1-2, with TRBD1 as a possible D gene (5 bases). The CDR3 spans 17 residues. V was shortened by 5 bases and J by 0 bases, with 19 bases between the two germline ends. CDR1 LNHNV and CDR2 YYDKDF come from the germline V gene (reference sequence). CDR3 DNA: TGTGCCACCAGCGTCACCTCCACGGACAACCCTAACTATGGCTACACCTTC. This gives the protein CATSVTSTDNPNYGYTF.

The chain couples TRBV5-1 to TRBJ1-1; 8 bases are shared with TRBD1. Unmatched junction bases numbered 3, after V lost 0 bases and J lost 2 bases. CDR1 is SGHRS and CDR2 is YFSETQ in the germline V gene. This CDR3 region has 15 residues. This chain's CDR3 is CASSLGGQGNTEAFF. The CDR3 DNA sequence: TGCGCCAGCAGCTTGGGTGGACAGGGAAACACTGAAGCTTTCTTT. The entire variable domain, with the rest obtained from reference TRBV5-1 and TRBJ1-1, is as follows: KAGVTQTPRYLIKTRGQQVTLSCSPISGHRSVSWYQQTPGQGLQFLFEYFSETQRNKGNFPGRFSGRQFSNSRSEMNVSTLELGDSALYLCASSLGGQGNTEAFFGQGTRLTVV.

The rearrangement links TRBV20-1 to TRBJ2-7; 7 bases align to TRBD1. This CDR3 is built from 11 residues. From germline, CDR1 is DFQATT and CDR2 SNEGSKA (reference sequence). The V segment lost 6 bases and the J segment 3 bases; nucleotides outside the gene matches: 2. In nucleotides, the CDR3 is TGCAGTGCCAGGGGGAACTACGAGCAGTACTTC. Its translation is CSARGNYEQYF.

V gene TRBV28 combines with J gene TRBJ2-2; maybe TRBD2 (5 bases). Germline lookup yields CDR1 MDHEN and CDR2 SYDVKM. V lost 3 bases and J lost 5, with 10 bases in between. The CDR3 extends over 14 amino acids. The CDR3 loop reads CASSFIRGTGELFF. The CDR3 DNA reads as TGTGCCAGCAGTTTTATACGGGGAACCGGGGAGCTGTTTTTT.

V is TRBV29-1 and J is TRBJ2-3, with TRBD2 matching 9 bases. J lost 2 bases, V lost 0 bases, and 9 bases had no gene match. This CDR3 has 17 residues. CDR1 SQVTM and CDR2 ANQGSEA come from the germline V gene. CDR3 sequence (DNA): TGCAGCGTTGAAGATATCCCTAGCGGGACGTTCACAGATACGCAGTATTTT. Translating it yields CSVEDIPSGTFTDTQYF.

This clone was counted between two and nine times. The chain combines TRBV11-2 with TRBJ2-3; D call uncertain. The CDR3 has 15 residues. Germline V lookup: CDR1 SGHAT, CDR2 FQNNGV. Trimming pared 3 bases from V and 2 bases from J, leaving 12 bases between. For the CDR3, the DNA is TGTGCCAGCAGCTTGACCTTCGACAACACAGATACGCAGTATTTT. This gives the protein CASSLTFDNTDTQYF.

This clone was seen only once. The V gene is TRBV6-5, the J gene TRBJ1-4; a possible D gene is TRBD1 (6 bases). V shed 7 bases and J shed 5 bases, with 11 bases lying between them. The CDR3 consists of 13 residues. The germline gives CDR1 MNHEY, CDR2 SVGAGI. CDR3 sequence (DNA): TGTGCCAGCACTCCGAGGGGGAATGAAAAACTGTTTTTT. Translation gives CASTPRGNEKLFF.

V is TRBV4-2 and J is TRBJ2-3; 13 nucleotides agree with TRBD2. The germline V gene encodes CDR1 LGHNA and CDR2 YNFKEQ. This CDR3 is 20 amino acids long. V shed 1 base and J 2 bases; nucleotides not matched to a gene: 12. As DNA, the CDR3 is TGTGCCAGCAGCCAAGTAACTAGCGGGAGGGCCCTCGGGGCCACAGATACGCAGTATTTT. It encodes CASSQVTSGRALGATDTQYF.

The chain couples TRBV19 to TRBJ1-2; D not certain. V was cut by 7 bases and J by 2 bases, with 11 bases left in between. The CDR3 has 13 residues. CDR1 and CDR2 (germline): LNHDA, SQIVND (reference sequence). The CDR3 region has the DNA TGTGCCAGTAAACGGCCGGGGAACTATGGCTACACCTTC. This codes for CASKRPGNYGYTF.

The chain employs TRBV6-2 or TRBV6-3 and TRBJ2-7; D possibly corresponds to TRBD2 (5 bases). V was shortened by 2 bases and J by 5 bases, with 10 bases between the two germline ends. CDR1 MNHEY and CDR2 SVGEGT come from the germline V gene. The CDR3 is 13 residues long. The CDR3 here is CASSYPGGDEQYF. Here the CDR3 DNA reads TGTGCCAGCAGTTACCCAGGAGGTGACGAGCAGTACTTC.

The CDR3 here is CASSPTWDRAGTEAFF. The CDR3 DNA is TGTGCCAGCAGCCCTACTTGGGACAGGGCCGGCACTGAAGCTTTCTTT. The V gene is TRBV7-8, the J gene TRBJ1-1; TRBD1 matches at 9 bases. With 5 bases clipped from V and 4 bases from J, the junction kept 11 bases outside the gene matches. The CDR3 covers 16 residues. CDR1 and CDR2 from the germline V gene are SGHVS and FQNEAQ. Full variable domain (rest looked up from reference TRBV7-8 and TRBJ1-1): GAGVSQSPRYKVAKRGQDVALRCDPISGHVSLFWYQQALGQGPEFLTYFQNEAQLDKSGLPSDRFFAERPEGSVSTLKIQRTQQEDSAVYLCASSPTWDRAGTEAFFGQGTRLTVV.

The genes are TRBV6-1 and TRBJ1-5; 10 positions match TRBD1. Germline lookup yields CDR1 MNHNS and CDR2 SASEGT. This CDR3 spans 17 amino acids. V trimming: 3 bases; J trimming: 6 bases; junction bases outside the gene matches: 11. The DNA of the CDR3 is TGTGCCAGCAGTGAGCTAGGGACAGGGGATTTAGGTCAGCCCCAGCATTTT. Its protein product is CASSELGTGDLGQPQHF.

This clone has only a few counts. The gene calls are TRBV4-1 and TRBJ2-1, with 10 nucleotides matching TRBD1. Germline assignment: CDR1 MGHRA and CDR2 YSYEKL. J gave up 5 bases and V 0 bases, and 13 bases lay outside the gene matches. The CDR3 covers 19 residues. Here the CDR3 reads CASSQDGGLRDRGHNEQFF. In DNA form, the CDR3 reads TGCGCCAGCAGCCAAGATGGGGGCTTGCGGGACAGGGGACACAATGAGCAGTTCTTC.

In this sample, this clone turned up once. The chain joins TRBV2 to TRBJ1-1, with D possibly TRBD1 on 5 matching bases. V lost 4 bases and J 5 bases, leaving 17 bases between the germline ends. The CDR3 covers 15 residues. Germline V CDR1 and CDR2: SNHLY, FYNNEI. CDR3 amino acids: CASSGWVTVGTEAFF. In DNA, the CDR3 is TGTGCCAGCAGTGGATGGGTGACAGTAGGAACTGAAGCTTTCTTT.

The chain carries TRBV5-5 and TRBJ2-7; D ambiguous. Germline V CDR1 and CDR2: SGHKS, YYEKEE (reference sequence). V lost 1 base and J 3 bases, leaving 11 bases between the germline ends. CDR3 length: 14 residues. The CDR3 reads CASSLRQDNYEQYF. The CDR3 DNA reads as TGTGCCAGCAGCTTGCGTCAGGATAACTACGAGCAGTACTTC.

This rearrangement joins TRBV6-6 to TRBJ2-3; 8 bases match TRBD1. The CDR3 totals 14 residues. CDR1 is MNHNY, CDR2 SVGAGI, per germline (reference sequence). The trim removed 7 bases at V and 5 bases at J, leaving 8 bases unmatched. The chain's CDR3 is CASTRTGRLDTQYF. CDR3 nucleotides: TGTGCCAGCACCCGGACAGGGCGGTTAGATACGCAGTATTTT.

The J gene is TRBJ2-7, the V gene TRBV30; 11 nucleotides line up with TRBD2. The CDR3 extends over 14 amino acids. From germline, CDR1 is GTSNPN and CDR2 SVGIG (reference sequence). Trimming cost V 2 bases and J 3 bases; bases outside gene matches: 3. The CDR3 nucleotides read TGTGCCTGGAGTATAGCGGGGGGGGGCTACGAGCAGTACTTC. Translation: CAWSIAGGGYEQYF.

This rearrangement joins TRBV5-1 to TRBJ1-3; TRBD1 is a possible D gene (6 bases). The V end lost 0 bases, the J end lost 8 bases, and 12 bases lay between the germline ends. Germline-derived CDR1 and CDR2 are SGHRS and YFSETQ. The CDR3 covers 14 residues. CDR3 bases: TGCGCCAGCAGCTTGGTGGCACAGGGCGACACCATATATTTT. Translation gives CASSLVAQGDTIYF.